Below, 7 T cell receptor beta chains from the same sample are listed, as sequenced in a study of T cell responses to AZD1222 COVID-19 vaccine. Method: immunoSEQ multiplex PCR; TCRdb's copy keeps in-frame clones and lacks some. Here the sample spans approximately 110,000 clones, about 90% being singletons. The sample consisted of peripheral blood, taken on day 0 of AZD1222 vaccination. These receptors all stem from an adult in good health.

The chain combines TRBV5-4 with TRBJ1-6; the match to TRBD1 covers 8 bases. The germline V gene encodes CDR1 SGHNT and CDR2 YYREEE (reference sequence). This CDR3 comprises 15 residues. V was clipped by 6 bases and J by 10 bases; unmatched bases: 12. The CDR3 sequence is CASTLADRGGSPLHF. The CDR3 region has the DNA TGTGCCAGCACCCTGGCCGACAGGGGTGGATCACCCCTCCACTTT.

This chain joins TRBV7-2 and TRBJ2-5; the D is unclear. The CDR3 has 13 residues. V dropped 5 bases and J dropped 3 bases, with 10 bases sitting between them. Per germline, CDR1 SGHTA and CDR2 FQGNSA. The CDR3 DNA reads as TGTGCCAGCAGCCCACGTCGAAAAGAGACCCAGTACTTC. Its translation: CASSPRRKETQYF. Together with reference TRBV7-2 and TRBJ2-5, the CDR3 gives the full variable domain: GAGVSQSPSNKVTEKGKDVELRCDPISGHTALYWYRQSLGQGLEFLIYFQGNSAPDKSGLPSDRFSAERTGGSVSTLTIQRTQQEDSAVYLCASSPRRKETQYFGPGTRLLVL.

This clone showed up just a few times. This chain joins TRBV19 and TRBJ2-2; possibly TRBD1 or TRBD2 for D (5 bases each). Trimming stripped 2 bases from V and 0 bases from J, with 10 bases between. Germline V gives CDR1 LNHDA, CDR2 SQIVND (reference sequence). This CDR3 has 16 residues. The CDR3 loop reads CASSITGTPNTGELFF. CDR3 bases: TGTGCCAGTAGTATAACTGGGACCCCGAACACCGGGGAGCTGTTTTTT.

V and J are TRBV7-2 and TRBJ2-5; 9 positions match TRBD1. J lost 2 bases, V lost 2 bases, and 3 bases had no gene match. The CDR3 is 15 residues long. Germline V gene data show CDR1 as SGHTA and CDR2 as FQGNSA. CDR3 DNA sequence: TGTGCCAGCAGCTTACTGGGACAGGGACAAGAGACCCAGTACTTC. Translated, it gives CASSLLGQGQETQYF.

The rearrangement uses TRBV4-1 and TRBJ1-6; the match to TRBD1 covers 12 bases. Germline V lookup: CDR1 MGHRA, CDR2 YSYEKL. Trimming cost V 3 bases and J 9 bases; bases outside gene matches: 3. This CDR3 has 15 amino acids. The CDR3 nucleotides read TGCGCCAGCAGCCAGGGACAGGGGGCAGGTTCACCCCTCCACTTT. Amino acid sequence: CASSQGQGAGSPLHF.

V is TRBV27 and J is TRBJ2-3; D is ambiguous. Looked up from germline, CDR1 is MNHEY and CDR2 is SMNVEV (reference sequence). V dropped 3 bases and J dropped 2 bases, with 6 bases sitting between them. The CDR3 runs to 13 residues. The CDR3, as DNA: TGTGCCAGCAGTTTCCTAGACACAGATACGCAGTATTTT. This codes for CASSFLDTDTQYF.

This clone is a singleton in its sample. This chain connects TRBV27 to TRBJ2-7; 8 nucleotides agree with TRBD1. Per germline, CDR1 MNHEY and CDR2 SMNVEV (reference sequence). J lost 5 bases, V lost 8 bases, and 17 bases had no gene match. The CDR3 has 16 residues. The CDR3 loop reads CASGLPFGTGPHEQYF. In nucleotides, the CDR3 is TGTGCCAGCGGATTACCTTTCGGGACAGGCCCACACGAGCAGTACTTC.